A selection of T cell receptor beta chains follows, all from one sample in a study of cytomegalovirus exposure and HLA in healthy donors. TCRdb's copy holds only in-frame clones and misses some; the assay was immunoSEQ multiplex PCR. The table shows around 55,000 clones, with 75% to 95% occurring only once. The sample comprised PBMCs. The receptors shown here come from a man between 18 and 35 years old in good health and CMV-seronegative. Each CDR3 is given without its conserved first and last residue. The order of the fields is clone size, J gene, V gene, D gene, CDR3 protein. A D gene is named only where the DNA matches it firmly. Where a row states a size, it is once, few, many or the class of an expanded clone; other rows omit it.

>NA|TRBJ1-1|TRBV10-2|NA
ASSDGREAF
>NA|TRBJ2-7|TRBV28|NA
ASRRGGIGGEQY
>NA|TRBJ2-3|TRBV10-3|NA
AIRLVGAREDTQY
>once|TRBJ2-5|TRBV2|TRBD1
ASTGTAQETQY
>NA|TRBJ2-3|TRBV4-1|NA
ASSQETGRTDTQY
>NA|TRBJ2-1|TRBV5-1|NA
ATSGGDSSDGQF
>few|TRBJ1-1|TRBV6-1|NA
ASTVRENTEAF
>NA|TRBJ1-5|TRBV19|NA
ASSIRQYSNQPQH
>NA|TRBJ1-2|TRBV7-9|NA
ASSPLAGYT
>NA|TRBJ1-3|TRBV4-1|NA
ASSQDSQGSAGNTIY
>NA|TRBJ2-3|TRBV11-2|NA
ASSRQGQGYRTDTQY
>NA|TRBJ1-2|TRBV2|NA
ASSEMRSEGYT
>NA|TRBJ2-7|TRBV23-1|TRBD1
ASSHPGQASSYEQY
>NA|TRBJ2-5|TRBV28|TRBD2
ASSLLGLAGGEETQY
>NA|TRBJ2-2|TRBV6-5|NA
ASRSTGELF
>NA|TRBJ1-2|TRBV18|NA
ASSPNDRIRGGYT
>NA|TRBJ2-7|TRBV5-6|NA
ASSLAGVFYEQY
>NA|TRBJ1-1|TRBV19|TRBD1
ASTSPRTGGTEAF
>NA|TRBJ1-4|TRBV15|TRBD1
ATSRGGTGLNEKLF
>NA|TRBJ1-4|TRBV7-9|TRBD1
ASSFGQGAGITNEKLF